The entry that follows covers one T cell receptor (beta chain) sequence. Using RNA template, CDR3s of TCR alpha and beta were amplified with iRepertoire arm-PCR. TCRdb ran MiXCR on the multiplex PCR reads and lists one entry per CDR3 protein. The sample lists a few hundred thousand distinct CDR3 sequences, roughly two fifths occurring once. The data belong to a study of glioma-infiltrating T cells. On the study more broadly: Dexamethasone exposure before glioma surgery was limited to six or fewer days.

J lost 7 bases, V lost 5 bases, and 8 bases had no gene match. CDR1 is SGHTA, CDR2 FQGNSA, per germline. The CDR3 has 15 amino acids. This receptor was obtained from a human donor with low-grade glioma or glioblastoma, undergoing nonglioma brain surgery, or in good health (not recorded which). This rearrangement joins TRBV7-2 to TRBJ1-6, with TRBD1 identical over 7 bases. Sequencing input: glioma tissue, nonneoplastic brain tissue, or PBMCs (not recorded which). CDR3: CASSPQGGRNSPLHF. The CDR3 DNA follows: TGTGCCAGCAGCCCCCAGGGGGGGCGGAATTCACCCCTCCACTTT.